The next 30 T cell receptor beta chains were all read from a single sample in a study of identical twins. TCRdb called the 5' RACE reads again in MiXCR, with one record for every CDR3 protein. The data contain 690,000 or so distinct CDR3 sequences, about 9.4% of them singletons. The same data also contributed to another study, on yellow fever vaccine responses in identical twins.

Sequenced input: PBMCs. The receptors come from a woman under 30 in good health.

The chain combines TRBV10-2 with TRBJ2-3; D possibly matches TRBD1 or TRBD2 (5 bases each). Trimming removed 10 bases from V and 0 bases from J, with 20 bases in between. Germline V lookup: CDR1 WSHSY, CDR2 SAAADI. The CDR3 is made up of 16 amino acids. This CDR3 is CANDPLVGASTDTQYF. Written as DNA, the CDR3 is TGCGCCAACGATCCACTAGTCGGGGCTAGCACAGATACGCAGTATTTT.

V usage is TRBV7-2 and J usage is TRBJ2-7; a possible D gene is TRBD1 (6 bases). Trimming removed 2 bases from V and 3 bases from J, with 14 bases in between. This CDR3 is built from 15 residues. The germline CDR1 and CDR2 sequences are SGHTA and FQGNSA. DNA of the CDR3: TGTGCCAGCAGCTTACGGCCAGGGGCCGTCTACGAGCAGTACTTC. This codes for CASSLRPGAVYEQYF.

This clonotype showed up just a few times. The V and J genes are TRBV20-1 and TRBJ2-3; the D gene is possibly TRBD2 (5 bases). CDR3 length: 21 amino acids. V was pared by 6 bases and J by 2 bases, with 36 bases between. Germline CDR1 reads DFQATT; CDR2 reads SNEGSKA (reference sequence). This CDR3 is CSANPRPTSSPNYHSTDTQYF. The CDR3 nucleotides are TGCAGTGCCAATCCCCGACCGACTTCTAGCCCTAATTACCATTCCACAGATACGCAGTATTTT.

This clonotype was observed at least ten times. The chain employs TRBV7-2 and TRBJ2-7, with D unresolved. The CDR3 spans 13 residues. V dropped 0 bases and J dropped 2 bases, with 5 bases sitting between them. Germline CDR1 reads SGHTA; CDR2 reads FQGNSA. The CDR3 reads CASSLAQTYEQYF. The CDR3 DNA sequence: TGTGCCAGCAGCTTAGCCCAAACCTACGAGCAGTACTTC.

V and J are TRBV7-8 and TRBJ2-1, with 7 bases lining up with TRBD1. This CDR3 comprises 14 residues. V dropped 4 bases and J dropped 5; count of bases not matched to a gene: 5. Germline CDR1 reads SGHVS; CDR2 reads FQNEAQ. In nucleotides, the CDR3 is TGTGCCAGCAGCTCCCTTGGGACAGACAATGAGCAGTTCTTC. As protein: CASSSLGTDNEQFF.

This clonotype was seen more than once but under ten times. J is TRBJ1-5 and V is TRBV27, with D possibly being TRBD1 (6 bases). Trimming stripped 2 bases from V and 4 bases from J, with 15 bases between. CDR1 and CDR2 (germline): MNHEY, SMNVEV (reference sequence). There are 16 residues in the CDR3. CDR3 loop: CASSLSGGGENQPQHF. The CDR3 region has the DNA TGTGCCAGCAGTTTAAGCGGGGGCGGGGAGAATCAGCCCCAGCATTTT.

This clonotype showed up many times. The chain employs TRBV29-1 and TRBJ2-5; D gene uncertain. Trimming removed 5 bases at V and 1 base at J, with 11 bases between. Germline CDR1 SQVTM, CDR2 ANQGSEA. CDR3 length equals 13 residues. CDR3 in DNA: TGCAGCGTTTCATCCTGGGGCCAAGAGACCCAGTACTTC. It yields the protein CSVSSWGQETQYF.

V and J are TRBV27 and TRBJ1-5; possible D gene TRBD1, 6 bases. V lost 4 bases and J lost 2, with 9 bases in between. This CDR3 region has 14 residues. Germline V gene lookup returns CDR1 MNHEY and CDR2 SMNVEV (reference sequence). As DNA, the CDR3 is TGTGCCAGCAGTTGGGGGCCCCGCAATCAGCCCCAGCATTTT. It translates to CASSWGPRNQPQHF.

The chain combines TRBV12-3 or TRBV12-4 with TRBJ1-2, with D possibly being TRBD1 (5 bases). Trimming removed 4 bases at V and 8 bases at J, with 14 bases between. This CDR3 comprises 13 residues. CDR3 nucleotide sequence: TGTGCCAGCAGTTCGGGACGCGGTTCGGGCTACACCTTC. This sequence encodes CASSSGRGSGYTF.

This clonotype was counted a few times. The chain couples TRBV5-1 to TRBJ2-7; the match to TRBD1 covers 7 bases. Germline trimming cut 4 bases from V and 8 bases from J; bases unmatched to any gene: 9. This CDR3 is 13 amino acids long. Germline V gene data show CDR1 as SGHRS and CDR2 as YFSETQ. The CDR3 DNA is TGCGCCAGCAGCGACAAGACAGGGTTTCAGCAGTACTTC. Translated: CASSDKTGFQQYF.

To note about this clonotype: The germline gene is not matched at one end of the junction; a read error may be the cause. The J gene is TRBJ2-2, the V gene TRBV3-1, with D unresolved. Per the germline V gene, CDR1 is LGHDT and CDR2 is YNNKEL (reference sequence). CDR3 length: 12 residues. CDR3 nucleotides: TGCGCGGTCAACGGTTACACCGGGGAGCTGTTTTTT. It is translated as CAVNGYTGELFF. The full variable domain, rest sourced from reference TRBV3-1 and TRBJ2-2, is DTAVSQTPKYLVTQMGNDKSIKCEQNLGHDTMYWYKQDSKKFLKIMFSYNNKELIINETVPNRFSPKSPDKAHLNLHINSLELGDSAVYFCAVNGYTGELFFGEGSRLTVL.

This clonotype was detected ten times or more. The chain links TRBV29-1 to TRBJ1-2, with 8 bases lining up with TRBD1. Germline V lookup: CDR1 SQVTM, CDR2 ANQGSEA. The CDR3 has 13 amino acids. V trimming: 5 bases; J trimming: 4 bases; junction bases outside the gene matches: 6. CDR3 in DNA: TGCAGCGTTCCGCAGGGGGCAAGCTATGGCTACACCTTC. Protein sequence: CSVPQGASYGYTF.

The chain joins TRBV20-1 to TRBJ1-4; 8 nucleotides align to TRBD1. Looked up from germline, CDR1 is DFQATT and CDR2 is SNEGSKA (reference sequence). The CDR3 contains 13 residues. Losses at the gene ends were 7 bases for V and 3 bases for J; bases not matched to a gene: 4. CDR3 in DNA: TGCAGTGTTCCGACAGGGGCTAATGAAAAACTGTTTTTT. This encodes CSVPTGANEKLFF.

This clonotype came up a few times. Here the CDR3 reads CASSLSEGTKGVNEQYF. The CDR3 region has the DNA TGCGCCAGCAGCTTGAGCGAAGGGACAAAGGGGGTGAACGAGCAGTACTTC. The V and J genes are TRBV5-1 and TRBJ2-7, with D possibly being TRBD1 (6 bases). This CDR3 is built from 17 residues. From germline, CDR1 is SGHRS and CDR2 YFSETQ. Trimming took 1 base from V and 5 from J, leaving 22 bases between them.

This clonotype appeared a few times. The V gene is TRBV29-1, the J gene TRBJ2-3; the match to TRBD2 covers 15 bases. The CDR3 has 16 residues. V trimming: 5 bases; J trimming: 4 bases; junction bases outside the gene matches: 7. Germline CDR1 reads SQVTM; CDR2 reads ANQGSEA. The CDR3 protein is CSVPGLAGGPSDTQYF. The DNA of the CDR3 is TGCAGCGTTCCCGGACTAGCGGGGGGGCCCTCAGATACGCAGTATTTT.

This clonotype was seen repeatedly, ten times or more. V gene TRBV12-3 or TRBV12-4 combines with J gene TRBJ2-2, with TRBD2 identical over 14 bases. V gave up 6 bases and J gave up 6 bases; unmatched junction bases: 6. The CDR3 covers 16 residues. CDR3: CASSPGLAGASGELFF. DNA for the CDR3: TGTGCCAGCAGCCCGGGACTAGCGGGAGCTTCCGGGGAGCTGTTTTTT.

With regard to this clonotype: A read error may produce the germline difference seen at one junction end. This chain links TRBV2 with TRBJ2-2, with 9 positions matching TRBD2. The V gene's germline CDR1 is SNHLY and CDR2 FYNNEI. This CDR3 has 18 amino acids. Here the CDR3 DNA reads TGTGCCTGCAGAGATCGCCACACTAGCGGGTCGAACACCGGGGAGCTGTTTTTT. It specifies CACRDRHTSGSNTGELFF.

This clonotype was seen ten or more times. The CDR3 nucleotides read TGTGCCACATCCAGGGGGATAGGGTACGAGCAGTACTTC. Translated, it gives CATSRGIGYEQYF. V usage is TRBV6-1 and J usage is TRBJ2-7, with 7 bases identical to TRBD1. There are 13 residues in the CDR3. In germline, CDR1 is MNHNS, CDR2 SASEGT. The V segment lost 10 bases and the J segment 4 bases; nucleotides outside the gene matches: 10.

In its sample, this clonotype was seen a few times. The chain has TRBV27 and TRBJ2-3, with D perhaps TRBD2 (6 bases). The CDR3 contains 13 residues. Trimming left V 5 bases short and J 8 bases short, with 14 bases between. From germline, CDR1 is MNHEY and CDR2 SMNVEV (reference sequence). CDR3 residues: CASSGRLVTTQYF. CDR3 DNA sequence: TGTGCCAGCAGTGGCCGACTAGTCACTACGCAGTATTTT.

This clonotype was counted many times. V and J are TRBV7-2 and TRBJ1-5; weak D call: TRBD1 (6 bases). There are 15 residues in the CDR3. Germline lookup yields CDR1 SGHTA and CDR2 FQGNSA. The V end lost 3 bases, the J end lost 4 bases, and 13 bases lay between the germline ends. CDR3 bases: TGTGCCAGCAGCTTGAACCGGGACAAGAATCAGCCCCAGCATTTT. Amino acids: CASSLNRDKNQPQHF.

The table lists this clonotype with a few counts. The J gene is TRBJ2-6, the V gene TRBV28; a weak D match, TRBD2 (6 bases). The CDR3 is made up of 17 amino acids. From germline, CDR1 is MDHEN and CDR2 SYDVKM. Trimming shortened V by 1 base and J by 0 bases, and 10 bases separated the two germline ends. For the CDR3, the DNA is TGTGCCAGCAGTTTATTGGGACTGAGCTCTGGGGCCAACGTCCTGACTTTC. Translation gives CASSLLGLSSGANVLTF.

CDR3 loop: CASSVPQGGFDTEAFF. As DNA, the CDR3 is TGTGCCAGCAGCGTACCACAGGGAGGATTCGACACTGAAGCTTTCTTT. This rearrangement joins TRBV9 to TRBJ1-1, with D possibly matching TRBD1 (6 bases). CDR1 is SGDLS, CDR2 YYNGEE, per germline. Trimming left V 1 base short and J 3 bases short, with 16 bases between. CDR3 length equals 16 residues.

This clonotype was seen more than once but under ten times. The V call is TRBV6-5, the J call TRBJ2-1; TRBD2 agrees at 9 bases. Trimming cost V 0 bases and J 6 bases; bases outside gene matches: 3. CDR3 length equals 15 residues. CDR1 is MNHEY, CDR2 SVGAGI, per germline. CDR3: CASSYSSGRLNEQFF. DNA for the CDR3: TGTGCCAGCAGTTACTCGAGCGGGAGGCTCAATGAGCAGTTCTTC.

The chain couples TRBV6-5 to TRBJ2-2; D is perhaps TRBD2 (7 bases). Germline V gene data show CDR1 as MNHEY and CDR2 as SVGAGI. This CDR3 region has 17 residues. V shed 4 bases and J shed 5 bases, with 20 bases lying between them. CDR3 residues: CASSWGGGGAWTGELFF. The CDR3 coding sequence is TGTGCCAGCAGTTGGGGGGGTGGGGGCGCATGGACCGGGGAGCTGTTTTTT.

The chain couples TRBV5-1 to TRBJ2-7; a possible D gene is TRBD1 (5 bases). Germline loops: CDR1 SGHRS, CDR2 YFSETQ. The V end was cut by 2 bases, the J end by 2 bases, with 14 bases between. The length of the CDR3 is 15 residues. The CDR3 here is CASSFAGLRAYEQYF. CDR3 DNA sequence: TGCGCCAGCAGCTTCGCAGGGCTACGTGCCTACGAGCAGTACTTC.

The V and J genes are TRBV19 and TRBJ2-1; no clear D gene. Germline CDR1 is LNHDA and CDR2 is SQIVND (reference sequence). Trimming took off 10 bases at V and 2 bases at J, with 9 bases between the two ends. The CDR3 has 12 residues. CDR3 coding DNA: TGTGCCACCCGACCGACCTACAATGAGCAGTTCTTC. Translating gives CATRPTYNEQFF.

V and J are TRBV20-1 and TRBJ2-3, with D maybe TRBD2 (6 bases). Trimming removed 3 bases at V and 3 bases at J, with 16 bases between. CDR1 and CDR2 (germline): DFQATT, SNEGSKA (reference sequence). The CDR3 is 15 amino acids. This CDR3 reads CSASGAGWGTDTQYF. In DNA, the CDR3 is TGCAGTGCTAGTGGTGCGGGGTGGGGAACAGATACGCAGTATTTT.

Notes on this clonotype: A junction boundary mismatches the germline segment, possibly from a read error. The chain couples TRBV14 to TRBJ2-7; D might be TRBD1 (6 bases). There are 11 residues in the CDR3. Per germline, CDR1 SGHDN and CDR2 FVKESK. The CDR3 sequence is CASSQGTELYF. The CDR3 coding sequence is TGTGCCAGCAGCCAAGGGACAGAGCTGTACTTC.

V is TRBV14 and J is TRBJ1-3; the D is unclear. V was clipped by 0 bases and J by 0 bases, with 6 bases between them. The CDR3 spans 15 residues. Germline loops: CDR1 SGHDN, CDR2 FVKESK. The CDR3 DNA follows: TGTGCCAGCAGCCAAGATTGGTACTCTGGAAACACCATATATTTT. This translates into CASSQDWYSGNTIYF. The complete variable domain, with remaining parts taken from reference TRBV14 and TRBJ1-3, reads EAGVTQFPSHSVIEKGQTVTLRCDPISGHDNLYWYRRVMGKEIKFLLHFVKESKQDESGMPNNRFLAERTGGTYSTLKVQPAELEDSGVYFCASSQDWYSGNTIYFGEGSWLTVV.

The chain couples TRBV6-2 or TRBV6-3 to TRBJ2-7; the match to TRBD2 covers 7 bases. Germline V gene lookup returns CDR1 MNHEY and CDR2 SVGEGT. J lost 4 bases, V lost 6 bases, and 9 bases had no gene match. This CDR3 has 14 amino acids. For the CDR3, the DNA is TGTGCCAGCAGGCTGGAAGGGACTAAATACGAGCAGTACTTC. Translating it yields CASRLEGTKYEQYF.